The clone carrying this T cell receptor beta chain came up a few times. Its antigen is not identified. The data belong to a study of T-cell memory formation after mild COVID-19. Study-wide context: Largely donor-specific TCR clusters were found. Findings of the study overall: CD4+ contracting clones lay mainly in CM and EM, CD8+ ones in EMRA. CD4/CD8 balance held among clones contracting day 15 to 85, and later expanders leaned CD4+. Clones from the second wave (peaking day 37) had unconfirmed SARS-CoV-2 specificity.

Trimming removed 2 bases from V and 1 base from J, with 9 bases in between. Germline values: CDR1 MNHEY, CDR2 SVGAGI. The CDR3 is 16 amino acids. TCRdb redid the calling of the 5' RACE reads with MiXCR, one entry per CDR3 protein. Here the sample spans almost 250,000 distinct CDR3 sequences, roughly 14% being singletons. This clonotype was sampled from an adult woman who had mild COVID-19 (a few samples of this study predate the infection). Cell type and time point are not known. Sequenced input: PBMCs or a T cell subset sorted from them (not recorded which). The J gene is TRBJ1-6, the V gene TRBV6-5; perhaps TRBD1 as D (5 bases). The DNA for the CDR3 is TGTGCCAGCAGTTACGGGGGGGGATCCTATAATTCACCCCTCCACTTT. It yields the protein CASSYGGGSYNSPLHF.